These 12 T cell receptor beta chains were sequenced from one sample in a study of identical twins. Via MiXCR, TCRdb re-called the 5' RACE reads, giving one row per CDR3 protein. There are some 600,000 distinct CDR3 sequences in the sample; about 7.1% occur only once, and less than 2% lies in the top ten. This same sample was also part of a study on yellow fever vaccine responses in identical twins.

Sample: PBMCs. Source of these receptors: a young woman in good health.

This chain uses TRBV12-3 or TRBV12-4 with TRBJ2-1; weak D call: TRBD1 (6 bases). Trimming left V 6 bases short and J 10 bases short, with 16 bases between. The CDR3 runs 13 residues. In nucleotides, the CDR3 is TGTGCCAGCAGCCCAGGACAGTTTCTAGAGCAGTTCTTC. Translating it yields CASSPGQFLEQFF.

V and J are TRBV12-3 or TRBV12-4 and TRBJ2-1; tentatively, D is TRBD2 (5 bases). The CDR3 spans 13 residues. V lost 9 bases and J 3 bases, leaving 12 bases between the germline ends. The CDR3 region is CASHAGNYNEQFF. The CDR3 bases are TGTGCCAGTCACGCCGGGAACTACAATGAGCAGTTCTTC.

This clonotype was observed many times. CDR3 in DNA: TGTGCCATCACACTCCGAGAGAACACTGAAGCTTTCTTT. It is translated as CAITLRENTEAFF. This chain connects TRBV10-3 to TRBJ1-1; D not resolved. Trimming took off 7 bases at V and 1 base at J, with 10 bases between the two ends. The CDR3 length is 13 residues. CDR1 ENHRY and CDR2 SYGVKD come from the germline V gene.

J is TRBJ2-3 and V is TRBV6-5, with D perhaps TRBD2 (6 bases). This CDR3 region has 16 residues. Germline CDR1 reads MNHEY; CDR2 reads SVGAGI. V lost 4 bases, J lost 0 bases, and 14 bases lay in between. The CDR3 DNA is TGTGCCAGCAGTTCCTATAGCGGAGAAAGCACAGATACGCAGTATTTT. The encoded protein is CASSSYSGESTDTQYF.

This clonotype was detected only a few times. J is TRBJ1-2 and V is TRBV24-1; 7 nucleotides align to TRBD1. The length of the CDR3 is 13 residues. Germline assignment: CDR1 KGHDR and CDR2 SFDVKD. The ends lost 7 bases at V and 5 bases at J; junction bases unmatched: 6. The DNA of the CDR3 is TGTGCCACCAGGGACAGGAGCCGGTATGGCTACACCTTC. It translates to CATRDRSRYGYTF.

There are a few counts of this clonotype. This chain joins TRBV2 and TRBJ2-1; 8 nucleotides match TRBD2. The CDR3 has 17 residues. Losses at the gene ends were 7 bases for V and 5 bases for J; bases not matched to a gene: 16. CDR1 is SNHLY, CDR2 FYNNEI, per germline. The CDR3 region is CASTPIIGTSGDNEQFF. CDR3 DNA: TGTGCCAGCACCCCCATTATTGGGACTAGTGGGGACAATGAGCAGTTCTTC. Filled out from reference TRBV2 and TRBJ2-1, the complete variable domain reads EPEVTQTPSHQVTQMGQEVILRCVPISNHLYFYWYRQILGQKVEFLVSFYNNEISEKSEIFDDQFSVERPDGSNFTLKIRSTKLEDSAMYFCASTPIIGTSGDNEQFFGPGTRLTVL.

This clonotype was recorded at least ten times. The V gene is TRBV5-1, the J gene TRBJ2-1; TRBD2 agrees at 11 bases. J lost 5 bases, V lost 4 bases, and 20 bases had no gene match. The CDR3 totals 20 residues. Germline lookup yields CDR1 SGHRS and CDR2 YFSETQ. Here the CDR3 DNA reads TGCGCCAGCAGCGACCGGAAACGAAAGACTAGCGGGGCGCTAAACAATGAGCAGTTCTTC. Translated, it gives CASSDRKRKTSGALNNEQFF. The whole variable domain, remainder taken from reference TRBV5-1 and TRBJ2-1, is KAGVTQTPRYLIKTRGQQVTLSCSPISGHRSVSWYQQTPGQGLQFLFEYFSETQRNKGNFPGRFSGRQFSNSRSEMNVSTLELGDSALYLCASSDRKRKTSGALNNEQFFGPGTRLTVL.

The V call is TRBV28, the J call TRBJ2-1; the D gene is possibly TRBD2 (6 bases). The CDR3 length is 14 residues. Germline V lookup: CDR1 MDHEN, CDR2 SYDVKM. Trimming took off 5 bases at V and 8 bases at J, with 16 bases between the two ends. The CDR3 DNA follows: TGTGCCAGCAGTCTGGAGGGATTTCGGGATGAGCAGTTCTTC. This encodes CASSLEGFRDEQFF.

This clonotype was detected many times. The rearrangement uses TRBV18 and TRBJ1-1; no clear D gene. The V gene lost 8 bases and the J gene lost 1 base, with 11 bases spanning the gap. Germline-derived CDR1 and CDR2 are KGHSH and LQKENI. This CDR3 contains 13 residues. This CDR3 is CASEGRENTEAFF. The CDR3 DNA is TGTGCCAGCGAAGGACGGGAGAACACTGAAGCTTTCTTT.

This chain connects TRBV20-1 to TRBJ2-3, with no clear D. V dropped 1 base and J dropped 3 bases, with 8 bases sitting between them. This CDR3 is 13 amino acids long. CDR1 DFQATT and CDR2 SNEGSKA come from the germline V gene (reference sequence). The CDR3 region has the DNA TGCAGTGCTAGAGGTGGGGTTACAGATACGCAGTATTTT. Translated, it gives CSARGGVTDTQYF.

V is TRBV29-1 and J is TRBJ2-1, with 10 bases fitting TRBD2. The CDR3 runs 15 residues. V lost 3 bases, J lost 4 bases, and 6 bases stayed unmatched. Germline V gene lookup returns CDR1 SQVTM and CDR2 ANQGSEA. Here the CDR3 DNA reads TGCAGCGTTGACAGAGCGGGGGGGATATACAATGAGCAGTTCTTC. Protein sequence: CSVDRAGGIYNEQFF.

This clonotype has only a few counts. Here the CDR3 reads CASSLGWMGGNTIYF. The CDR3 bases are TGTGCCAGCAGTCTGGGTTGGATGGGAGGAAACACCATATATTTT. The gene calls are TRBV12-3 or TRBV12-4 and TRBJ1-3; D remains unclear. This CDR3 is built from 15 residues. V was shortened by 5 bases and J by 4 bases, with 15 bases between the two germline ends.